Following are 26 T cell receptor beta chains from one sample sequenced in a study of CD8+ T cells in alopecia areata. RNA was isolated and reverse transcribed to cDNA, the sequencing template. Libraries were prepared by immunoSEQ multiplex PCR; TCRdb keeps only in-frame clonotypes and omits some of them. This table holds 150,000 or so clones, 85% to 90% found once. The input for sequencing was CD8+ T cells sorted from blood, taken at week 0. The receptors were gathered from a human donor with alopecia areata.

The chain links TRBV27 to TRBJ2-3; the D is unclear. This CDR3 has 16 residues. V lost 5 bases, J lost 1 base, and 16 bases lay in between. CDR1 MNHEY and CDR2 SMNVEV come from the germline V gene (reference sequence). CDR3 amino acids: CASSPHSDRGTDTQYF. The CDR3 nucleotides are TGTGCCAGCAGTCCCCACTCAGATCGGGGCACAGATACGCAGTATTTT.

The chain joins TRBV6-5 to TRBJ1-2; the D is unclear. Germline V CDR1 and CDR2: MNHEY, SVGAGI. The CDR3 spans 14 residues. With 4 bases removed from V and 2 bases from J, the gap between germline ends came to 11 bases. The CDR3 region is CASSSSGTNYGYTF. The CDR3 DNA reads TGTGCCAGCAGTTCCTCGGGTACAAACTATGGCTACACCTTC.

On this clone: This CDR3 is also generated by other DNA sequences in the sample. V and J are TRBV9 and TRBJ1-5, with D uncertain. The V gene lost 7 bases and the J gene lost 6 bases, with 2 bases spanning the gap. The CDR3 has 9 residues. CDR1 is SGDLS, CDR2 YYNGEE, per germline. Here the CDR3 reads CASGQPQHF. The CDR3 DNA reads as TGTGCCAGCGGTCAGCCCCAGCATTTT.

The chain is built from TRBV7-8 and TRBJ2-3; D unresolved. This CDR3 contains 14 residues. The germline gives CDR1 SGHVS, CDR2 FQNEAQ. V was shortened by 3 bases and J by 4 bases, with 11 bases between the two germline ends. The CDR3 DNA sequence: TGTGCCAGCAGCTTTTTCGTAATGTCAGATACGCAGTATTTT. Translation: CASSFFVMSDTQYF. The full variable domain, in which reference TRBV7-8 and TRBJ2-3 provide the parts outside the CDR3, is GAGVSQSPRYKVAKRGQDVALRCDPISGHVSLFWYQQALGQGPEFLTYFQNEAQLDKSGLPSDRFFAERPEGSVSTLKIQRTQQEDSAVYLCASSFFVMSDTQYFGPGTRLTVL.

The rearrangement joins TRBV4-1 to TRBJ2-7, with D unclear. Germline V gene sequence: CDR1 MGHRA, CDR2 YSYEKL. V lost 1 base and J lost 3, with 7 bases in between. CDR3 length: 13 residues. The CDR3 protein is CASSQVDNYEQYF. The CDR3 DNA reads as TGCGCCAGCAGCCAAGTTGACAACTACGAGCAGTACTTC.

The gene calls are TRBV4-1 and TRBJ2-1, with D perhaps matching TRBD1 (6 bases). The CDR3 is 15 residues long. The V end was cut by 0 bases, the J end by 7 bases, with 13 bases between. Germline V CDR1 and CDR2: MGHRA, YSYEKL. For the CDR3, the DNA is TGCGCCAGCAGCCAAGATCCCGGACAGAGGAATGAGCAGTTCTTC. It translates to CASSQDPGQRNEQFF.

This clone has just a few counts. The gene calls are TRBV11-1 and TRBJ2-7; no clear D. The germline V gene has CDR1 SGHAT and CDR2 FQDESV (reference sequence). This CDR3 contains 13 residues. V gave up 2 bases and J gave up 4 bases, with 9 bases separating them. This CDR3 is CASSLLSGYEQYF. As DNA, the CDR3 is TGTGCCAGCAGCTTACTGTCGGGTTACGAGCAGTACTTC.

This clone was picked up one time. The V and J genes are TRBV9 and TRBJ2-7, with TRBD2 as a possible D gene (6 bases). The CDR3 has 14 amino acids. The V end was cut by 3 bases, the J end by 1 base, with 11 bases between. CDR1 SGDLS and CDR2 YYNGEE come from the germline V gene. The CDR3 loop reads CASSDRDSSYEQYF. As DNA, the CDR3 is TGTGCCAGCAGCGATCGGGACTCATCCTACGAGCAGTACTTC. The entire variable domain, with the rest obtained from reference TRBV9 and TRBJ2-7, is as follows: DSGVTQTPKHLITATGQRVTLRCSPRSGDLSVYWYQQSLDQGLQFLIQYYNGEERAKGNILERFSAQQFPDLHSELNLSSLELGDSALYFCASSDRDSSYEQYFGPGTRLTVT.

The chain has TRBV27 and TRBJ2-5; 7 nucleotides line up with TRBD2. The ends lost 8 bases at V and 5 bases at J; junction bases unmatched: 5. The CDR3 extends over 12 amino acids. Germline loops: CDR1 MNHEY, CDR2 SMNVEV (reference sequence). The CDR3 DNA follows: TGTGCCAGCGGGACCGGGGGGGAGACCCAGTACTTC. This translates into CASGTGGETQYF.

This chain joins TRBV21-1 and TRBJ2-7; the table names TRBD2, a call not compared with the DNA. TRBV21-1 is a documented pseudogene. The CDR3 loop spans 11 amino acids. CDR3 loop: CASIPCYEQYF. CDR3 nucleotide sequence: TGTGCCAGCATCCCGTGCTACGAGCAGTACTTC.

The chain is built from TRBV7-3 and TRBJ2-3, with D perhaps assigned TRBD1 or TRBD2 (6 bases each). Germline loops: CDR1 SGHTA, CDR2 FQGTGA. This CDR3 spans 15 amino acids. V was trimmed by 1 base and J by 3 bases, leaving 11 bases between them. CDR3 DNA sequence: TGTGCCAGCAGCTTAAAGGGGGGCCTGACAGATACGCAGTATTTT. Translating gives CASSLKGGLTDTQYF.

This rearrangement joins TRBV6-1 to TRBJ1-1, with a possible D match to TRBD1 (5 bases). CDR1 is MNHNS, CDR2 SASEGT, per germline. V was clipped by 9 bases and J by 3 bases, with 17 bases between them. This CDR3 comprises 14 residues. The CDR3 loop is CASRRSLGHTEAFF. The CDR3 DNA sequence: TGTGCCAGTCGGAGGTCCCTGGGGCACACTGAAGCTTTCTTT.

As regards this clone: The same CDR3 arises from other DNA sequences in this sample as well. The V gene is TRBV7-6, the J gene TRBJ2-3; D unclear. V was pared by 4 bases and J by 4 bases, with 12 bases between. Germline CDR1 and CDR2: SGHVS and FNYEAQ. CDR3 length equals 14 residues. CDR3 sequence: CASSSRLGPDTQYF. The CDR3 DNA follows: TGTGCCAGCAGCTCCCGATTAGGACCAGATACGCAGTATTTT. Drawing the rest from reference TRBV7-6 and TRBJ2-3, the complete variable domain is GAGVSQSPRYKVTKRGQDVALRCDPISGHVSLYWYRQALGQGPEFLTYFNYEAQQDKSGLPNDRFSAERPEGSISTLTIQRTEQRDSAMYRCASSSRLGPDTQYFGPGTRLTVL.

The rearrangement uses TRBV27 and TRBJ1-1; 7 positions match TRBD1. J gave up 0 bases and V 4 bases, and 11 bases lay outside the gene matches. Looked up from germline, CDR1 is MNHEY and CDR2 is SMNVEV (reference sequence). The CDR3 is made up of 17 amino acids. CDR3 sequence reads: CASSSYSGGFMNTEAFF. DNA for the CDR3: TGTGCCAGCAGTTCTTATTCAGGGGGATTCATGAACACTGAAGCTTTCTTT.

This clone was seen a single time. The gene calls are TRBV10-3 and TRBJ2-3, with 13 bases identical to TRBD2. CDR3 size: 18 residues. Germline lookup yields CDR1 ENHRY and CDR2 SYGVKD. The trim removed 4 bases at V and 0 bases at J, leaving 7 bases unmatched. As DNA, the CDR3 is TGTGCCATCAGTGGTAGGACTAGCGGGAGCGCTAGCACAGATACGCAGTATTTT. Translated, it gives CAISGRTSGSASTDTQYF.

This chain links TRBV27 with TRBJ2-7; D might be TRBD2 (5 bases). Trimming cost V 5 bases and J 6 bases, with 14 bases left between them. Germline CDR1 MNHEY, CDR2 SMNVEV (reference sequence). CDR3 length equals 13 residues. The CDR3 DNA reads as TGTGCCAGCAGTGTGTCCGAGGGCTCCGAGCAGTACTTC. This sequence encodes CASSVSEGSEQYF.

This chain connects TRBV5-1 to TRBJ2-6; D call uncertain. Trimming removed 3 bases at V and 4 bases at J, with 11 bases between. CDR1 is SGHRS, CDR2 YFSETQ, per germline. There are 15 residues in the CDR3. CDR3 sequence: CASSSDPRGANVLTF. CDR3 nucleotide sequence: TGCGCCAGCAGCTCAGACCCAAGGGGGGCCAACGTCCTGACTTTC.

The rearrangement links TRBV7-2 to TRBJ2-4, with D perhaps assigned TRBD1 or TRBD2 (5 bases each). The CDR3 loop spans 13 amino acids. Trimming removed 5 bases from V and 6 bases from J, with 11 bases in between. Germline CDR1 SGHTA, CDR2 FQGNSA. The CDR3 bases are TGTGCCAGCAGCGTACACGGGGCAAACATTCAGTACTTC. This codes for CASSVHGANIQYF.

The V call is TRBV29-1, the J call TRBJ2-1; TRBD1 matches 9 bases. CDR1 and CDR2 (germline): SQVTM, ANQGSEA. Germline trimming cut 3 bases from V and 3 bases from J; bases unmatched to any gene: 6. The CDR3 extends over 15 amino acids. CDR3: CSVEVPGQGYNEQFF. CDR3 DNA sequence: TGCAGCGTTGAGGTCCCGGGACAGGGCTACAATGAGCAGTTCTTC.

This clone was seen a few times. The gene calls are TRBV30 and TRBJ1-1; no reliable D call. Trimming removed 0 bases at V and 7 bases at J, with 15 bases between. Germline V gene lookup returns CDR1 GTSNPN and CDR2 SVGIG (reference sequence). The CDR3 is 14 residues long. The CDR3 loop reads CAWSVLGSADEAFF. CDR3 nucleotide sequence: TGTGCCTGGAGTGTATTGGGGTCAGCAGATGAAGCTTTCTTT.

A note on this clone: This sample also contains other DNA sequences that code for the same CDR3. This chain links TRBV9 with TRBJ2-3; no definite D call. The CDR3 loop spans 10 amino acids. Trimming removed 5 bases from V and 5 bases from J, with 3 bases in between. Germline CDR1 reads SGDLS; CDR2 reads YYNGEE. The CDR3 sequence is CASSGDTQYF. The CDR3 nucleotides read TGTGCCAGCAGTGGAGATACGCAGTATTTT. Supplemented by reference TRBV9 and TRBJ2-3, the full variable domain reads DSGVTQTPKHLITATGQRVTLRCSPRSGDLSVYWYQQSLDQGLQFLIQYYNGEERAKGNILERFSAQQFPDLHSELNLSSLELGDSALYFCASSGDTQYFGPGTRLTVL.

This clone was counted once. J is TRBJ1-1 and V is TRBV9, with D hard to call. Germline loops: CDR1 SGDLS, CDR2 YYNGEE. V was clipped by 4 bases and J by 4 bases, with 5 bases between them. This CDR3 comprises 11 residues. The CDR3: CASSPLTEAFF. Here the CDR3 DNA reads TGTGCCAGCAGCCCCCTCACTGAAGCTTTCTTT.

V usage is TRBV4-1 and J usage is TRBJ2-1, with 12 bases fitting TRBD2. This CDR3 contains 17 residues. Germline V lookup: CDR1 MGHRA, CDR2 YSYEKL. V lost 3 bases and J lost 8; bases outside the gene matches: 11. Written as DNA, the CDR3 is TGCGCCAGCAGCCAGCTCGGGGCTAGCGGGGGGGCGGATGAGCAGTTCTTC. Translating it yields CASSQLGASGGADEQFF.

About this clone itself: This specimen includes other DNA sequences encoding the same CDR3. This chain joins TRBV6-5 and TRBJ2-7; D tentatively fits TRBD1 or TRBD2 (5 bases each). The CDR3 runs 13 residues. The V end lost 2 bases, the J end lost 1 base, and 6 bases lay between the germline ends. Germline assignment: CDR1 MNHEY and CDR2 SVGAGI. The CDR3 DNA reads TGTGCCAGCAGTTACGGGGGATCCTACGAGCAGTACTTC. Amino acids: CASSYGGSYEQYF.

This rearrangement joins TRBV7-9 to TRBJ1-1; no clear D gene. The germline gives CDR1 SEHNR, CDR2 FQNEAQ (reference sequence). Between the trimmed V and J ends, which lost 5 bases and 0 bases, there was a span of 13 bases. This CDR3 comprises 15 residues. The CDR3 reads CASSPPGTLNTEAFF. The DNA of the CDR3 is TGTGCCAGCAGCCCCCCGGGCACTTTGAACACTGAAGCTTTCTTT. Full variable domain (missing parts from reference TRBV7-9 and TRBJ1-1): DTGVSQNPRHKITKRGQNVTFRCDPISEHNRLYWYRQTLGQGPEFLTYFQNEAQLEKSRLLSDRFSAERPKGSFSTLEIQRTEQGDSAMYLCASSPPGTLNTEAFFGQGTRLTVV.

This clone is classed as medium-sized. V and J are TRBV4-2 and TRBJ2-2, with 10 bases matching TRBD2. The CDR3 consists of 15 residues. V shed 2 bases, J shed 3 bases, and the junction held 0 bases outside the gene matches. Germline V gives CDR1 LGHNA, CDR2 YNFKEQ. The CDR3 reads CASSQLAGDTGELFF. The CDR3 DNA follows: TGTGCCAGCAGCCAACTAGCGGGGGACACCGGGGAGCTGTTTTTT.